This T cell receptor beta chain was obtained from a study of a mutant IDH1 vaccine in newly diagnosed glioma. Study overall: Either 4-6 weeks after radiotherapy alone or alongside temozolomide, vaccination was begun. Regarding the study as a whole: Induction of immune responses by the vaccine occurred in about 93% of patients.

The repertoire was sequenced with immunoSEQ multiplex PCR; TCRdb's copy has only in-frame clones and lacks some. This table holds more than 40,000 clones, around nine tenths found once. Time point meaning: week 35, safety follow-up. Each dose of the vaccine consisted of 300 ug of mutant IDH1 20-mer peptide, with topical imiquimod. New WHO grade 3 or 4 astrocytomas that were IDH1-mutant and ATRX-lost had been found in donors. A note on this clone: Its antigen is currently unknown.

V lost 2 bases to trimming and J lost 0 bases, with 22 bases between them. Germline values: CDR1 ENHRY, CDR2 SYGVKD. The CDR3 contains 19 residues. This sample comprised PBMCs, obtained from a glioma patient whose treatment included an IDH1 peptide vaccine. This receptor was identified in a woman aged 40-49 years with glioma. V and J are TRBV10-3 and TRBJ2-5; D may be TRBD1 or TRBD2 (7 bases each). CDR3 coding DNA: TGTGCCATCAGTGAGGCGCGGCCCCTGGGAGGGGGCGACCAAGAGACCCAGTACTTC. Amino acids: CAISEARPLGGGDQETQYF.